The 22 T cell receptor beta chains reported below all come from one sample, sequenced in a study of vaccination effects on CD4 cells after COVID-19. Antigen-specific CD4+ T cells expanded by the ViraFEST assay with viral peptide pools were then sequenced. Cells that had been cultured for approximately ten days were the source of isolated CD4+ T cells. In the vaccine recipients, nucleocapsid antibodies were negative and there was no prior SARS-CoV-2 infection. For these receptors, no antigen is known. Using immunoSEQ multiplex PCR, the repertoire was profiled, and TCRdb retains in-frame clones only, with some absent. The sample yields 60,000 to 65,000 clones, approximately 75% seen once. The sequencing here drew on CD4+ T cells from PBMCs cultured with HCoV-OC43 spike peptides, taken before COVID-19 vaccination. Subset denoted: HCoV-OC43 spike overlapping peptide pool stimulation. Receptors were obtained from a human donor who received a COVID-19 vaccine.

The rearrangement links TRBV4-1 to TRBJ2-3; TRBD1 matches at 7 bases. Germline assignment: CDR1 MGHRA and CDR2 YSYEKL. With V trimmed by 1 base and J by 5 bases, 6 bases remained unmatched. The CDR3 runs 15 residues. For the CDR3, the DNA is TGCGCCAGCAGCCAAGTTCCCAGGGGGATAGATACGCAGTATTTT. It encodes CASSQVPRGIDTQYF.

V is TRBV27 and J is TRBJ2-7, with 10 bases identical to TRBD2. The V gene's germline CDR1 is MNHEY and CDR2 SMNVEV (reference sequence). The V gene end was trimmed by 3 bases and the J gene end by 0 bases; junction bases not matched to a gene: 11. The CDR3 has 18 amino acids. CDR3 sequence: CASSFCSGGKMSSYEQYV. The CDR3 coding sequence is TGTGCCAGCAGTTTCTGTAGCGGGGGGAAGATGAGCTCCTACGAGCAGTACGTC.

V and J are TRBV9 and TRBJ2-1; tentatively, D is TRBD1 or TRBD2 (5 bases each). Trimming took 6 bases from V and 7 from J, leaving 17 bases between them. The germline V gene encodes CDR1 SGDLS and CDR2 YYNGEE. CDR3 length: 14 amino acids. In DNA, the CDR3 is TGTGCCAGCAATCGAGGGGTGGGTGAAAATGAGCAGTTCTTC. Translation gives CASNRGVGENEQFF.

CDR3 sequence: CASSSGLAGTYEQYV. The CDR3 DNA reads TGTGCCAGCAGTTCGGGACTAGCGGGGACCTACGAGCAGTACGTC. The rearrangement links TRBV6-5 to TRBJ2-7, with TRBD2 matching 13 bases. The CDR3 loop spans 15 amino acids. V was pared by 4 bases and J by 2 bases, with 2 bases of the junction left unmatched. Germline CDR1 MNHEY, CDR2 SVGAGI.

This clone came up a few times. The V call is TRBV7-2, the J call TRBJ1-2, with TRBD1 identical over 9 bases. Germline V CDR1 and CDR2: SGHTA, FQGNSA. V was pared by 3 bases and J by 6 bases, with 5 bases of the junction left unmatched. The CDR3 is made up of 14 amino acids. In nucleotides, the CDR3 is TGTGCCAGCAGCTTGGTACAGGGGGCGGATGGCTACACCTTC. Translation gives CASSLVQGADGYTF.

V usage is TRBV18 and J usage is TRBJ2-2; D possibly corresponds to TRBD2 (6 bases). With 5 bases removed from V and 3 bases from J, the gap between germline ends came to 10 bases. The CDR3 covers 14 residues. The V gene's germline CDR1 is KGHSH and CDR2 LQKENI. CDR3 coding DNA: TGTGCCAGCTCAGCGGGACCTGACACCGGGGAGCTGTTTTTT. Protein sequence: CASSAGPDTGELFF.

The rearrangement links TRBV5-6 to TRBJ2-5; D is uncertain. The CDR3 covers 12 residues. Per the germline V gene, CDR1 is SGHDT and CDR2 is YYEEEE. Trimming shortened V by 0 bases and J by 4 bases, and 4 bases separated the two germline ends. CDR3 region: CASSLGVETQYF. The CDR3 DNA reads TGTGCCAGCAGCTTGGGGGTAGAGACCCAGTACTTC.

This chain uses TRBV5-6 with TRBJ2-3, with 8 positions matching TRBD1. V shed 6 bases, J shed 3 bases, and the junction held 9 bases outside the gene matches. Germline assignment: CDR1 SGHDT and CDR2 YYEEEE. The CDR3 totals 15 residues. DNA of the CDR3: TGTGCCAGCATCGAAGACAGGGGAATGACAGATACGCAGTATTTT. As protein: CASIEDRGMTDTQYF. The whole variable domain, remainder taken from reference TRBV5-6 and TRBJ2-3, is DAGVTQSPTHLIKTRGQQVTLRCSPKSGHDTVSWYQQALGQGPQFIFQYYEEEERQRGNFPDRFSGHQFPNYSSELNVNALLLGDSALYLCASIEDRGMTDTQYFGPGTRLTVL.

The CDR3 loop reads CASSSPPGALYGYTF. CDR3 DNA sequence: TGCGCCAGCAGCTCCCCCCCAGGGGCGCTCTATGGCTACACCTTC. J is TRBJ1-2 and V is TRBV4-1; D possibly corresponds to TRBD1 (6 bases). Per the germline V gene, CDR1 is MGHRA and CDR2 is YSYEKL. The V and J ends lost 5 bases and 4 bases respectively, with 17 bases between them. The CDR3 totals 15 residues.

This clone was seen only once. This chain links TRBV4-1 with TRBJ1-2, with D unresolved. The CDR3 runs 16 residues. Looked up from germline, CDR1 is MGHRA and CDR2 is YSYEKL. The germline V and J ends were trimmed by 0 bases and 7 bases, with 18 bases remaining between them. The CDR3 sequence is CASSQDSGGTRGGYTF. The DNA for the CDR3 is TGCGCCAGCAGCCAAGATTCTGGAGGAACTCGAGGTGGCTACACCTTC.

The chain combines TRBV19 with TRBJ1-1; perhaps TRBD1 as D (5 bases). Trimming removed 7 bases from V and 1 base from J, with 13 bases in between. Germline CDR1 reads LNHDA; CDR2 reads SQIVND (reference sequence). The CDR3 has 14 amino acids. CDR3 in amino acids: CASTPREGNTEAFF. The CDR3 DNA follows: TGTGCCAGTACCCCCAGGGAGGGGAACACTGAAGCTTTCTTT.

The chain uses TRBV30 and TRBJ1-5, with 11 bases identical to TRBD1. From germline, CDR1 is GTSNPN and CDR2 SVGIG (reference sequence). CDR3 length equals 17 residues. Germline trimming cut 0 bases from V and 2 bases from J; bases unmatched to any gene: 6. In DNA form, the CDR3 reads TGTGCCTGGAGTGTTGGGACAGGGGGTCATGGCAATCAGCCCCAGCATTTT. Protein: CAWSVGTGGHGNQPQHF. Together with reference TRBV30 and TRBJ1-5, the CDR3 gives the full variable domain: SQTIHQWPATLVQPVGSPLSLECTVEGTSNPNLYWYRQAAGRGLQLLFYSVGIGQISSEVPQNLSASRPQDRQFILSSKKLLLSDSGFYLCAWSVGTGGHGNQPQHFGDGTRLSIL.

The chain links TRBV6-5 to TRBJ2-5; D is uncertain. Germline CDR1 MNHEY, CDR2 SVGAGI. This CDR3 has 14 residues. V lost 2 bases to trimming and J lost 3 bases, with 10 bases between them. CDR3 coding DNA: TGTGCCAGCAGTTACGTGTCGGCAAAAGAGACCCAGTACTTC. Amino acids: CASSYVSAKETQYF.

The V gene is TRBV2, the J gene TRBJ1-5; D may be TRBD1 (5 bases). CDR3 size: 15 residues. Trimming stripped 7 bases from V and 0 bases from J, with 13 bases between. Germline values: CDR1 SNHLY, CDR2 FYNNEI. The DNA of the CDR3 is TGTGCCAGCAACCAGGGTCCCTTTAGCAATCAGCCCCAGCATTTT. Protein: CASNQGPFSNQPQHF.

Here the CDR3 reads CASSSTGVNQPQHF. CDR3 nucleotide sequence: TGTGCCAGCAGTTCGACAGGGGTCAATCAGCCCCAGCATTTT. The J gene is TRBJ1-5, the V gene TRBV6-5, with TRBD1 matching over 8 bases. This CDR3 spans 14 amino acids. Unmatched junction bases numbered 2, after V lost 4 bases and J lost 3 bases. Per the germline V gene, CDR1 is MNHEY and CDR2 is SVGAGI.

The rearrangement uses TRBV9 and TRBJ2-6; the D is unclear. Trimming took 3 bases from V and 4 from J, leaving 8 bases between them. Germline V gene lookup returns CDR1 SGDLS and CDR2 YYNGEE. This CDR3 is built from 14 residues. CDR3 protein: CASSAPPGANVLTF. CDR3 bases: TGTGCCAGCAGCGCCCCGCCGGGGGCCAACGTCCTGACTTTC.

This clone was observed once. The chain joins TRBV12-3 or TRBV12-4 to TRBJ1-1; TRBD1 matches 8 bases. V was pared by 6 bases and J by 6 bases, with 6 bases of the junction left unmatched. The CDR3 extends over 13 amino acids. The CDR3 bases are TGTGCCAGCAGGGACAGGGCAAATTCTGAAGCTTTCTTT. Protein product: CASRDRANSEAFF.

This clone was counted once. The chain uses TRBV25-1 and TRBJ1-1; weak D call: TRBD1 (5 bases). The CDR3 loop spans 15 amino acids. Germline CDR1 MGHDK, CDR2 SYGVNS. V was trimmed by 3 bases and J by 1 base, leaving 12 bases between them. This CDR3 is CASSDPGGGNTEAFF. CDR3 DNA: TGTGCCAGCAGTGATCCTGGGGGGGGGAACACTGAAGCTTTCTTT.

J is TRBJ1-4 and V is TRBV5-1; the match to TRBD1 covers 8 bases. The germline CDR1 and CDR2 sequences are SGHRS and YFSETQ. J gave up 7 bases and V 5 bases, and 7 bases lay outside the gene matches. The CDR3 is 14 residues long. The CDR3 nucleotides are TGCGCCAGCAGTCAGGACAGGGCCGGTGAAAAACTGTTTTTT. Amino acid sequence: CASSQDRAGEKLFF.

The V call is TRBV19, the J call TRBJ1-1; D ambiguous. CDR3 length equals 14 residues. V was clipped by 3 bases and J by 4 bases, with 12 bases between them. Per germline, CDR1 LNHDA and CDR2 SQIVND (reference sequence). The CDR3, as DNA: TGTGCCAGTAGTATGTTGGGAGGGAGCACTGAAGCTTTCTTT. Its translation: CASSMLGGSTEAFF.

The chain uses TRBV6-4 and TRBJ1-2, with D perhaps matching TRBD1 (6 bases). V was trimmed by 6 bases and J by 2 bases, leaving 10 bases between them. The CDR3 contains 13 residues. CDR1 and CDR2 (germline): MRHNA, SNTAGT. DNA of the CDR3: TGTGCCAGCAGGAGGACAGCGAACTATGGCTACACCTTC. This sequence encodes CASRRTANYGYTF.

This chain uses TRBV7-3 with TRBJ2-2; possibly TRBD1 for D (6 bases). Germline V gives CDR1 SGHTA, CDR2 FQGTGA. The CDR3 sequence is 14 residues long. Deletions cut 5 bases from V and 4 bases from J, with 11 bases between. The CDR3 nucleotides read TGTGCCAGCAGCCATACAGGGTCCACCGGGGAGCTGTTTTTT. Amino acid sequence: CASSHTGSTGELFF.